This TCR beta chain was sequenced during a study of blood T cell repertoires in COVID-19. Across the study: COVID-19 samples from acute and convalescent phases originated in the United States, Italy and Spain.

This clone turned up a few times. In the original processing: Nucleated cell counts were estimated from reference gene primer amplification. Clones were read by immunoSEQ multiplex PCR, and TCRdb kept only the in-frame ones, dropping some. That table furnishes V, J and clone size, whereas the DNA furnished D and trimming. Here the sample spans some 140,000 clones, around 83% being singletons. The V end lost 1 base, the J end lost 7 bases, and 10 bases lay between the germline ends. Germline loops: CDR1 SGHNT, CDR2 YENEEA. This CDR3 spans 13 amino acids. The receptor was isolated from a woman between 55 and 75 years old with COVID-19, enrolled during active disease. V usage is TRBV11-3 and J usage is TRBJ2-5; perhaps TRBD2 as D (6 bases). Sequencing was carried out using peripheral blood. The CDR3 nucleotides read TGTGCCAGCAGCTTAGGAACCGGGGGGACCCAGTACTTC. As protein: CASSLGTGGTQYF.